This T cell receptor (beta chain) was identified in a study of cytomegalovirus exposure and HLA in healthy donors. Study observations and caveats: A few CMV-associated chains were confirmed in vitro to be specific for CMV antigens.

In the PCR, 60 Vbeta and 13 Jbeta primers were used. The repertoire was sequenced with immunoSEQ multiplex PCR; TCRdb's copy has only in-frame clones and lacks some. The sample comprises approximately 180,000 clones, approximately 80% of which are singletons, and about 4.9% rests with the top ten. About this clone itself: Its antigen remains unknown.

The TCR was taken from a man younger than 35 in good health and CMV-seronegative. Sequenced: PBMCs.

The CDR3 here is CASSPQMETQYF. Written as DNA, the CDR3 is TGTGCCAGCAGCCCCCAGATGGAGACCCAGTACTTC. The chain is built from TRBV7-6 and TRBJ2-5; no firm D call. Germline V gene lookup returns CDR1 SGHVS and CDR2 FNYEAQ. This CDR3 is built from 12 residues. Trimming removed 5 bases at V and 5 bases at J, with 9 bases between. The variable domain in full, with the rest retrieved from reference TRBV7-6 and TRBJ2-5, is GAGVSQSPRYKVTKRGQDVALRCDPISGHVSLYWYRQALGQGPEFLTYFNYEAQQDKSGLPNDRFSAERPEGSISTLTIQRTEQRDSAMYRCASSPQMETQYFGPGTRLLVL.